This TCR beta chain came from a study of blood T cells in healthy people across ages. General study findings and limits: Not knowing donor CMV status may have confounded expanded clonotype changes.

Samples had at least 6.5 million PBMCs isolated from them. The CDR3 contains 15 residues. The trim removed 7 bases at V and 9 bases at J, leaving 13 bases unmatched. Germline-derived CDR1 and CDR2 are SGHTA and FQGNSA. As regards this clonotype: As yet, its antigen is unknown.

For the second PCR, which ran for roughly 7 to 11 cycles, a sample-barcoded 5' primer and a J-beta primer mix were used. The template-switch adaptor, which had 12 random nucleotides, put a tag on each cDNA molecule. Per-sample output comprised a minimum of 3 million paired-end reads containing CDR3. TCRdb ran MiXCR on the 5' RACE reads and lists one entry per CDR3 protein. The sample yields about a million distinct CDR3 sequences, 35% to 45% seen once. This clonotype was obtained from a man between 18 and 35 years old in good health. The chain combines TRBV7-2 with TRBJ2-5, with 11 bases aligning to TRBD2. The sequenced sample was blood. The CDR3 DNA follows: TGTGCCAGCACCGATAGCGGGGGGGCCACAGAACCCCAGTACTTC. It translates to CASTDSGGATEPQYF. Looking up the rest from reference TRBV7-2 and TRBJ2-5 gives the full variable domain: GAGVSQSPSNKVTEKGKDVELRCDPISGHTALYWYRQSLGQGLEFLIYFQGNSAPDKSGLPSDRFSAERTGGSVSTLTIQRTQQEDSAVYLCASTDSGGATEPQYFGPGTRLLVL.